A selection of T cell receptor beta chains follows, all from one sample in a study of T-cell reconstitution after alpha-beta-depleted transplantation in children. TCRdb processed the PCR reads anew with MiXCR; each CDR3 protein has one entry. The table has approximately 190,000 distinct CDR3 sequences, 6.3% seen once. The sample in question was PBMCs, obtained before TCRalphabeta/CD19-depleted stem cell transplant. The receptor source for this set is a girl younger than two with combined immunodeficiency, due to receive a stem cell transplant. Each CDR3 is given with its conserved first and last residue.

J gene,V gene,CDR3 protein
TRBJ2-1,TRBV5-1,CASSLAGGPNNEQFF
TRBJ1-1,TRBV29-1,CSVYGQAMMNTEAFF
TRBJ2-7,TRBV20-1,CSASPWGTSGIRSEQYF
TRBJ2-1,TRBV29-1,CSPTLLGGSYNEQFF
TRBJ2-3,TRBV12-3/TRBV12-4,CASPAGGGPGTDTQYF
TRBJ2-7,TRBV7-2,CASSEMGIGNEQYF
TRBJ2-7,TRBV27,CASSSGTGGHEQYF
TRBJ1-6,TRBV2,CASSDPPSSYNSPLHF
TRBJ1-2,TRBV4-3,CASSQDSGVYGYTF
TRBJ1-4,TRBV6-4,CASSDALELRDRVENEKLFF
TRBJ2-1,TRBV11-2,CASSLALAGKYNEQFF
TRBJ2-1,TRBV7-6,CASSSLAGSSYNEQFF
TRBJ2-7,TRBV7-6,CASSIRGRDPEEQYF